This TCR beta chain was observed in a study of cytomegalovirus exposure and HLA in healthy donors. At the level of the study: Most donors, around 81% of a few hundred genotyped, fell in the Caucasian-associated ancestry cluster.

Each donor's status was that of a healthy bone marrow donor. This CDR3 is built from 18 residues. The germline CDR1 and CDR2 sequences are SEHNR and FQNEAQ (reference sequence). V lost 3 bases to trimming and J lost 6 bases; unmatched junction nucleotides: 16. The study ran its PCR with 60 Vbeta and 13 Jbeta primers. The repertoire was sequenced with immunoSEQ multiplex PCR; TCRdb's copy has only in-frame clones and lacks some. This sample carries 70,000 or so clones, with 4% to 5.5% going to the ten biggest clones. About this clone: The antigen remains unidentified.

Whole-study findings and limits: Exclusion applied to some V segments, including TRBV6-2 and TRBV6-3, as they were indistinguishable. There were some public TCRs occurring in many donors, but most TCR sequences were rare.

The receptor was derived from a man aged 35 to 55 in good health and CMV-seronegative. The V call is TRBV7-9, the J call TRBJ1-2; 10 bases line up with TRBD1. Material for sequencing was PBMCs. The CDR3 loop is CASSFSYSWGTGDHGYTF. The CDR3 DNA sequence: TGTGCCAGCAGCTTTTCATATTCTTGGGGGACAGGGGATCATGGCTACACCTTC.